Following are 11 T cell receptor beta chains from one sample sequenced in a study of cytomegalovirus exposure and HLA in healthy donors. Sequencing was performed with immunoSEQ multiplex PCR; in TCRdb, only in-frame clones are kept and a portion is missing. The data show 150,000 to 200,000 clones, around four fifths seen once. Sequenced material: PBMCs. Every receptor here comes from a man aged 25-45 years in good health and CMV-seropositive.

The chain links TRBV2 to TRBJ1-6; D call uncertain. Germline CDR1 and CDR2: SNHLY and FYNNEI. CDR3 size: 14 residues. Trimming took 7 bases from V and 5 from J, leaving 12 bases between them. For the CDR3, the DNA is TGTGCCAGCAATACAGAAACGAATAATTCACCCCTCCACTTT. This encodes CASNTETNNSPLHF. Combining the CDR3 with reference TRBV2 and TRBJ1-6 gives the whole variable domain EPEVTQTPSHQVTQMGQEVILRCVPISNHLYFYWYRQILGQKVEFLVSFYNNEISEKSEIFDDQFSVERPDGSNFTLKIRSTKLEDSAMYFCASNTETNNSPLHFGNGTRLTVT.

The chain links TRBV9 to TRBJ2-3; tentatively, D is TRBD2 (6 bases). Trimming took off 0 bases at V and 2 bases at J, with 13 bases between the two ends. The CDR3 has 16 residues. CDR1 is SGDLS, CDR2 YYNGEE, per germline. The CDR3 protein is CASSVVGGRLTDTQYF. The DNA of the CDR3 is TGTGCCAGCAGCGTAGTGGGAGGCAGGCTCACAGATACGCAGTATTTT.

The V and J genes are TRBV14 and TRBJ2-7; the D gene is possibly TRBD1 (5 bases). The V and J ends lost 1 base and 8 bases respectively, with 6 bases between them. The germline V gene has CDR1 SGHDN and CDR2 FVKESK. The CDR3 consists of 11 residues. The CDR3 loop is CASSQGTQQYF. CDR3 DNA sequence: TGTGCCAGCAGCCAAGGGACACAGCAGTACTTC.

The chain recombines TRBV27 with TRBJ2-3, with 14 bases fitting TRBD2. CDR1 and CDR2 (germline): MNHEY, SMNVEV (reference sequence). V was clipped by 6 bases and J by 2 bases; unmatched bases: 10. The CDR3 loop spans 18 amino acids. CDR3 sequence (DNA): TGTGCCAGCAGCACTAGACCGGGACTAGCGGGGGTCACAGATACGCAGTATTTT. Translation: CASSTRPGLAGVTDTQYF.

The V gene is TRBV6-6, the J gene TRBJ2-1, with D maybe TRBD2 (5 bases). V was clipped by 6 bases and J by 0 bases, with 9 bases between them. Germline CDR1 MNHNY, CDR2 SVGAGI (reference sequence). The CDR3 loop spans 14 amino acids. The CDR3: CASRLANSYNEQFF. The CDR3 DNA reads as TGTGCCAGCAGATTAGCGAACTCCTACAATGAGCAGTTCTTC.

V usage is TRBV5-8 and J usage is TRBJ2-2; 7 positions agree with TRBD2. The CDR3 length is 14 residues. V shed 6 bases, J shed 6 bases, and the junction held 8 bases outside the gene matches. CDR1 and CDR2 (germline): SGHTS, YDEGEE. The CDR3 nucleotides are TGTGCCAGCACCCTGCGGGGAGGGGCCGGGGAGCTGTTTTTT. Its protein product is CASTLRGGAGELFF.

The chain employs TRBV5-8 and TRBJ2-5, with 12 bases identical to TRBD2. The V gene end was trimmed by 0 bases and the J gene end by 4 bases; junction bases not matched to a gene: 4. Per germline, CDR1 SGHTS and CDR2 YDEGEE. This CDR3 has 16 amino acids. The CDR3, as DNA: TGTGCCAGCAGCTTGGGGACTAGCGGGACCCGAGAGACCCAGTACTTC. Amino acid sequence: CASSLGTSGTRETQYF.

The chain couples TRBV7-8 to TRBJ1-2; D ambiguous. The germline V gene encodes CDR1 SGHVS and CDR2 FQNEAQ. Trimming took off 5 bases at V and 7 bases at J, with 14 bases between the two ends. The CDR3 consists of 13 residues. CDR3 residues: CASSHGLVGGYTF. As DNA, the CDR3 is TGTGCCAGCAGCCACGGTTTAGTTGGTGGCTACACCTTC.

The chain carries TRBV21-1 and TRBJ2-3; TRBD1 was called by the table and not checked on the DNA. TRBV21-1 is marked as a pseudogene. This CDR3 has 15 residues. The CDR3 DNA follows: TGTGCCAGCAGGGACCGACAGGGCAGCACAGATACGCAGTATTTT. This sequence encodes CASRDRQGSTDTQYF.

CDR3: CAWSVPRGFEKLFF. As DNA, the CDR3 is TGTGCCTGGAGTGTACCCCGGGGATTCGAAAAACTGTTTTTT. This rearrangement joins TRBV30 to TRBJ1-4; D remains ambiguous. The germline V gene encodes CDR1 GTSNPN and CDR2 SVGIG (reference sequence). The CDR3 is made up of 14 amino acids. V lost 0 bases, J lost 8 bases, and 13 bases lay in between.

The genes are TRBV11-2 and TRBJ1-1, with a weak D call TRBD1 (5 bases). Germline V lookup: CDR1 SGHAT, CDR2 FQNNGV. V lost 5 bases and J lost 2, with 9 bases in between. The CDR3 extends over 13 amino acids. CDR3 sequence reads: CASSAGTNTEAFF. The DNA of the CDR3 is TGTGCCAGCAGCGCGGGGACTAACACTGAAGCTTTCTTT. The whole variable domain, filled in from reference TRBV11-2 and TRBJ1-1, reads EAGVAQSPRYKIIEKRQSVAFWCNPISGHATLYWYQQILGQGPKLLIQFQNNGVVDDSQLPKDRFSAERLKGVDSTLKIQPAKLEDSAVYLCASSAGTNTEAFFGQGTRLTVV.